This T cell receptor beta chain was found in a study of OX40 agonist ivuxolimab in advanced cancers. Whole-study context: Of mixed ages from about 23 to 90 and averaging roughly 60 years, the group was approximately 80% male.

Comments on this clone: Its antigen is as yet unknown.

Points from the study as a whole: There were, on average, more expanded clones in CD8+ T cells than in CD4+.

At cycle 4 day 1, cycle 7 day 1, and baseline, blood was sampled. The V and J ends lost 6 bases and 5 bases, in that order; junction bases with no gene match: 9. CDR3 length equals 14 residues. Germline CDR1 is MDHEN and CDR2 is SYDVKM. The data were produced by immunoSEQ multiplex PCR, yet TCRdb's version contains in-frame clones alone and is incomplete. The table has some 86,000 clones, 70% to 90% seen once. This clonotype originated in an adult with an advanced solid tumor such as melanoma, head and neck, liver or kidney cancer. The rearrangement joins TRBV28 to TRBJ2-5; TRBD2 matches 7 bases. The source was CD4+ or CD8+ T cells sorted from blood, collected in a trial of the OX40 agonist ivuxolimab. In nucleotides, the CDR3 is TGTGCCAGCAGGCCGGGGGGAGTCGAGGAGACCCAGTACTTC. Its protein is CASRPGGVEETQYF.